This TCR beta chain came from a study of blood T cell repertoires in COVID-19. Clones were read by immunoSEQ multiplex PCR, and TCRdb kept only the in-frame ones, dropping some. The sample shows roughly 250,000 clones, 81% of them seen only once. Trimming removed 3 bases from V and 7 bases from J, with 7 bases in between. The CDR3 contains 12 residues. V is TRBV12-3 or TRBV12-4 and J is TRBJ2-1, with unresolved D. Source material: peripheral blood. This sequence was found in a woman in her fifties or sixties with active or convalescent COVID-19. The CDR3 here is CASSLARNEQFF. CDR3 DNA: TGTGCCAGCAGTTTGGCGAGGAATGAGCAGTTCTTC.